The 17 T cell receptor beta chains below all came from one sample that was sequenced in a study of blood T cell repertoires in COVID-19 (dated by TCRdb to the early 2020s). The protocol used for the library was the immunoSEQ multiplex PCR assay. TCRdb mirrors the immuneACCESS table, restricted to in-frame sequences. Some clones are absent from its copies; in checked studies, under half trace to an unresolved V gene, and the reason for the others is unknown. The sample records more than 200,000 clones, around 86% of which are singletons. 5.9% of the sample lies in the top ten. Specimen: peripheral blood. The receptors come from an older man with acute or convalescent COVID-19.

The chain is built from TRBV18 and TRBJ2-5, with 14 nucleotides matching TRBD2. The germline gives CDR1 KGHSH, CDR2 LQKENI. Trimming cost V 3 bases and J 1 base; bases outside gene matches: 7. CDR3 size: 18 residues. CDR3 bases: TGTGCCAGCTCACCGCGCGCAGGGACTAGCGGGAGCCAAGAGACCCAGTACTTC. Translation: CASSPRAGTSGSQETQYF.

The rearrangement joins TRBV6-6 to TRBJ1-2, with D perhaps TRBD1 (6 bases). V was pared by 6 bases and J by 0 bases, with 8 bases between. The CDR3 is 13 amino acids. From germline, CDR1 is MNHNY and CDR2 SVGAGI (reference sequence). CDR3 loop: CASSRGTNYGYTF. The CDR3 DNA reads TGTGCCAGCAGCAGGGGCACTAACTATGGCTACACCTTC.

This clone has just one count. CDR3 region: CASSTGQHQPQHF. In DNA form, the CDR3 reads TGTGCCAGTAGCACAGGGCAACATCAGCCCCAGCATTTT. This chain links TRBV19 with TRBJ1-5; the D gene is possibly TRBD1 (6 bases). V lost 6 bases, J lost 5 bases, and 11 bases lay in between. The CDR3 covers 13 residues. Germline V gene lookup returns CDR1 LNHDA and CDR2 SQIVND (reference sequence).

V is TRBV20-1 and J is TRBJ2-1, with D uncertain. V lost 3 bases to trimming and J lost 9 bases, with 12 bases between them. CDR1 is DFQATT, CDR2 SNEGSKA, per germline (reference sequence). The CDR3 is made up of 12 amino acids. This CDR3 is CSASQADGEQFF. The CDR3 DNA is TGCAGTGCTAGTCAGGCAGATGGTGAGCAGTTCTTC.

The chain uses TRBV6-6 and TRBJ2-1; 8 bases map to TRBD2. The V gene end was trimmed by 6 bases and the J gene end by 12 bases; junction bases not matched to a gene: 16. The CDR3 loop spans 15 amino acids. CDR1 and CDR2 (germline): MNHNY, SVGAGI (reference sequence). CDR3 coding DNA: TGTGCCAGCAGCCAGTCGAAACTAGCGGTCGATGGGCAGTTCTTC. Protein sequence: CASSQSKLAVDGQFF.

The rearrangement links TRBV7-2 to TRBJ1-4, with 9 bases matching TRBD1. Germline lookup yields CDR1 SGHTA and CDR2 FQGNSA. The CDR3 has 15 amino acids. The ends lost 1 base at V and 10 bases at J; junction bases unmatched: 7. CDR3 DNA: TGTGCCAGCAGCTTAGAACGGGACAGGGTCGGAAAACTGTTTTTT. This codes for CASSLERDRVGKLFF.

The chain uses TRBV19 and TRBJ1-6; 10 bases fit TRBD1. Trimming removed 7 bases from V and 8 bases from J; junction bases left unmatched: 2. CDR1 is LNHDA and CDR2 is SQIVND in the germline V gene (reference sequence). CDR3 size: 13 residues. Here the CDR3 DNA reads TGTGCCAGTATGGGACAGGGGCATTCACCCCTCCACTTT. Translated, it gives CASMGQGHSPLHF.

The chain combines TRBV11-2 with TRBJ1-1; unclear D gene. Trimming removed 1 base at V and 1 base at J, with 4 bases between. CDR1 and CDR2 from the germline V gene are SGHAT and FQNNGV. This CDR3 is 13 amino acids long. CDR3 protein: CASSLVQNTEAFF. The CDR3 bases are TGTGCCAGCAGCTTAGTACAGAACACTGAAGCTTTCTTT.

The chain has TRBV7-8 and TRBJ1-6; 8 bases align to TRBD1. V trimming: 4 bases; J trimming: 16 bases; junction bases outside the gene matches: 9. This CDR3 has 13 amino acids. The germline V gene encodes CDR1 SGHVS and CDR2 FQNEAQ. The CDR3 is CASSSQQGGTLHF. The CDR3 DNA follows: TGTGCCAGCAGCTCTCAACAGGGGGGGACTCTCCACTTT.

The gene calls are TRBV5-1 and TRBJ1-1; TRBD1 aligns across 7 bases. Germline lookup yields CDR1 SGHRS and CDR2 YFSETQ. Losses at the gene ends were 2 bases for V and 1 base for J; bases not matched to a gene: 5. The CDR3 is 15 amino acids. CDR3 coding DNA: TGCGCCAGCAGCTTACATCGACAGGGGAACACTGAAGCTTTCTTT. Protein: CASSLHRQGNTEAFF.

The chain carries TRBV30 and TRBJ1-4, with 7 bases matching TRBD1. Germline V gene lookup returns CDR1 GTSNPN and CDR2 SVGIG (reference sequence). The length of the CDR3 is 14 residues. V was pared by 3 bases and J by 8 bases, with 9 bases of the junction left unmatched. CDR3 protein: CAWRPTGIREKLFF. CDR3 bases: TGTGCCTGGAGACCGACAGGGATTCGGGAAAAACTGTTTTTT.

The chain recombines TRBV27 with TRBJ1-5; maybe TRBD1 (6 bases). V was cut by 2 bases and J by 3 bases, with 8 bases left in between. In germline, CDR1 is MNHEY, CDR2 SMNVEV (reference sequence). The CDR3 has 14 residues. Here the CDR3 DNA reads TGTGCCAGCAGTTTAACAGGGTTCAATCAGCCCCAGCATTTT. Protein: CASSLTGFNQPQHF.

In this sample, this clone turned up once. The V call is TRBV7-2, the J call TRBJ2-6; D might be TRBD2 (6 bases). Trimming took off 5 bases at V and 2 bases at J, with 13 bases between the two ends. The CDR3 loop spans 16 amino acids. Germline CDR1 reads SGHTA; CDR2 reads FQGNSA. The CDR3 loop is CASSPRPGAGANVLTF. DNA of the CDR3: TGTGCCAGCAGCCCGCGGCCGGGGGCTGGGGCCAACGTCCTGACTTTC.

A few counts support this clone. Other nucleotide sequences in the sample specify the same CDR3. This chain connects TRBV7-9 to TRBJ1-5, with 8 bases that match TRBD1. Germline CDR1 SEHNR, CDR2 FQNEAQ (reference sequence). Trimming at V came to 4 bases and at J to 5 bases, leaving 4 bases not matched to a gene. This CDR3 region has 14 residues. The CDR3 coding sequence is TGTGCCAGCAGCTCACAGGGGGGCGATCAGCCCCAGCATTTT. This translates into CASSSQGGDQPQHF.

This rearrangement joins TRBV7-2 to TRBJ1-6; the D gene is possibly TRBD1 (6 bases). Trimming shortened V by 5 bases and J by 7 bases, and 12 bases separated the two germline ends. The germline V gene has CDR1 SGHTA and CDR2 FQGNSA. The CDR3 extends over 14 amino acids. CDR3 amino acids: CASSTTGSNSPLHF. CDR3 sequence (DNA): TGTGCCAGCAGCACTACAGGGAGCAATTCACCCCTCCACTTT.

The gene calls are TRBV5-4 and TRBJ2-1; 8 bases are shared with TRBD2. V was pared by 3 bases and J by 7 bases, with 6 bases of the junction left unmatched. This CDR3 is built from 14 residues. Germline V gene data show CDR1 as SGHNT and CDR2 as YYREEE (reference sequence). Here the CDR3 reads CASSWSGSSNEQFF. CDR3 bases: TGTGCCAGCAGCTGGAGCGGGAGCTCGAATGAGCAGTTCTTC.

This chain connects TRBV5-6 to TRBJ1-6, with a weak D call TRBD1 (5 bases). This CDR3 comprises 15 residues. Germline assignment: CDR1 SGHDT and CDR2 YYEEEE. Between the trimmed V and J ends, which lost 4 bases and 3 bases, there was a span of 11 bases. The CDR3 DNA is TGTGCCAGCAGCCTAAGACAGAGCTATAATTCACCCCTCCACTTT. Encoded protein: CASSLRQSYNSPLHF.